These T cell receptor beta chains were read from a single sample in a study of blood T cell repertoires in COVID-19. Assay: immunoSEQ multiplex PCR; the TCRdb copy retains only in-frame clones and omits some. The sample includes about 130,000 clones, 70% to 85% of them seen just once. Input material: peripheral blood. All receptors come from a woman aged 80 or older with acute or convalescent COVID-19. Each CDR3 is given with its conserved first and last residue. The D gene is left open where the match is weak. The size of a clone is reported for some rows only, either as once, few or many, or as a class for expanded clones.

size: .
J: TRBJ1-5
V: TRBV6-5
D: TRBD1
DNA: TGTGCCAGCAGTCCGGACAGGGGAAATCAGCCCCAGCATTTT
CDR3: CASSPDRGNQPQHF

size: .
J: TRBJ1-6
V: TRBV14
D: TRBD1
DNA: TGTGCCAGCAGCCAATGGGGACAGGGGGCTCCGACTAGGAATTCACCCCTCCACTTT
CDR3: CASSQWGQGAPTRNSPLHF

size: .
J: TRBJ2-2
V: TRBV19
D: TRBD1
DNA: TGTGCCAGTAGTCTCACAGGGGTCCCGAACACCGGGGAGCTGTTTTTT
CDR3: CASSLTGVPNTGELFF

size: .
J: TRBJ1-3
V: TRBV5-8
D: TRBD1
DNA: TGTGCCAGCAGCTTCCCCGGGACAGTACAAGCAAGAAACACCATATATTTT
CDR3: CASSFPGTVQARNTIYF

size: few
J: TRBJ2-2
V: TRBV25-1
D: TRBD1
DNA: TGTGCCAGCAGTGCAACCGGGACAGGGAGGACCGGGGAGCTGTTTTTT
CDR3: CASSATGTGRTGELFF

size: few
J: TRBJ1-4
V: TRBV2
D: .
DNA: TGTGCCAGCAATCGCGTTCAGAGGAATGAAAAACTGTTTTTT
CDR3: CASNRVQRNEKLFF

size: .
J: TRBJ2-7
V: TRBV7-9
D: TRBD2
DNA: TGTGCCAGCAGCTCCGGACTAGCGGGCCTCCCCTACGAGCAGTACTTC
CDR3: CASSSGLAGLPYEQYF

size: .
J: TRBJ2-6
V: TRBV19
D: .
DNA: TGTGCCAGTAGTGGCGGGCAGAGGTTAGGGGGGGCCAACGTCCTGACTTTC
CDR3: CASSGGQRLGGANVLTF

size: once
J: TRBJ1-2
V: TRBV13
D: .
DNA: TGTGCCAGCAGTCGAGGGATCGATGGCTACACCTTC
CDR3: CASSRGIDGYTF

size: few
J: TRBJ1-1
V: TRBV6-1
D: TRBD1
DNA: TGTGCCAGCAGTGATGCCCGACAGGGAATGAACACTGAAGCTTTCTTT
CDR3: CASSDARQGMNTEAFF

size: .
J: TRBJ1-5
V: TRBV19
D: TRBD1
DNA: TGTGCCAGCACTACAGGGGTTGGCAATCAGCCCCAGCATTTT
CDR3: CASTTGVGNQPQHF

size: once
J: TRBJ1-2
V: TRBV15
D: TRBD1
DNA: TGTGCCACCAGCACCGGACAGGGGGGAGGCTACACCTTC
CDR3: CATSTGQGGGYTF

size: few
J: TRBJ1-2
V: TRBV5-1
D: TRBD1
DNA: TGCGCCAGCAGCCTAGGGGACAGGGGGCTCCTTTATTTTGGCTACACCTTC
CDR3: CASSLGDRGLLYFGYTF

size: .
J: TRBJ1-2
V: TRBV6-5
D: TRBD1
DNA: TGTGCCAGCAGACTCCCCGGGACAGGGGGCGGCGGCTACACCTTC
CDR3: CASRLPGTGGGGYTF

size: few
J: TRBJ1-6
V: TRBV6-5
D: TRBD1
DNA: TGTGCCAGCAGCTGGACAGGGACGGTTATTCCCCTCCACTTT
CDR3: CASSWTGTVIPLHF

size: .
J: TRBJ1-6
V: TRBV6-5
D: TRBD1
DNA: TGTGCCAGCAGTTCTCGACAGGGGGATTCACCCCTCCACTTT
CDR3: CASSSRQGDSPLHF

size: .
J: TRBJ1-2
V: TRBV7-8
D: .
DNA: TGTGCCAGCAGCTTAGTTCTATCGTTAGGCTACACCTTC
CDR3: CASSLVLSLGYTF

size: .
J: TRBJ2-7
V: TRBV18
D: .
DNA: TGTGCCAGCTCACAGTCAGGGGCTCAGCACGAGCAGTACTTC
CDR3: CASSQSGAQHEQYF

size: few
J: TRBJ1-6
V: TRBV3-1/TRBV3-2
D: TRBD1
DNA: TGTGCCAGCAGCCGACAGGGCAGCTCACCCCTCCACTTT
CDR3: CASSRQGSSPLHF

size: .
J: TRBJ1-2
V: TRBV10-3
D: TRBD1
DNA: TGTGCCATCAGTGGGCCAGGGGGTTATGGCTACACCTTC
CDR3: CAISGPGGYGYTF

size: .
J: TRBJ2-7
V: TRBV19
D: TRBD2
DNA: TGTGCCAGTAGTCCTTCGGCCGGCGGGAGGGACGAGCAGTACTTC
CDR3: CASSPSAGGRDEQYF

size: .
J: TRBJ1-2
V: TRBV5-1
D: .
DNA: TGCGCCAGCAGCTTGGGCGTGGGGGCGAGGAGTTATGGCTACACCTTC
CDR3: CASSLGVGARSYGYTF

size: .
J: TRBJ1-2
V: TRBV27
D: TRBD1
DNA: TGTGCCAGCAGTTTATCTGGACAGGGAAGTGTCTATGGCTACACCTTC
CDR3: CASSLSGQGSVYGYTF

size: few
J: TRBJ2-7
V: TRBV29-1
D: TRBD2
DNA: TGCAGCGTTGTCGGAGGGGCGGGGGACTACTCCTACGAGCAGTACTTC
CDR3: CSVVGGAGDYSYEQYF

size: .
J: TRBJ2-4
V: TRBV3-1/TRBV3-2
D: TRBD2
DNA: TGTGCCAGCAGCCCCCCCACGGGGGGAAACATTCAGTACTTC
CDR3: CASSPPTGGNIQYF

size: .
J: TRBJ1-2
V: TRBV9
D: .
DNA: TGTGCCAGCAGCGGAAGCGAGAGGCACGGCTACACCTTC
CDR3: CASSGSERHGYTF

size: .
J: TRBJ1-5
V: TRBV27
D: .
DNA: TGTGCCAGCAGTGAACTCAATCAGCCCCAGCATTTT
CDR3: CASSELNQPQHF

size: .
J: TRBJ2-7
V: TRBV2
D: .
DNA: TGTGCCAGCAGTGAAACGACAGGGAGGTACGAGCAGTACTTC
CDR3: CASSETTGRYEQYF

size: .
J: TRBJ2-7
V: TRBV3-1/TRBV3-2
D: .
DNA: TGTGCCAGCAGCCAAGATCGGGACTACGAGCAGTACTTC
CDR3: CASSQDRDYEQYF

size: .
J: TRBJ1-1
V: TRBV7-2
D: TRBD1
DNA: TGTGCCAGCAGCTTAGTAGGGGGCAGGAACACTGAAGCTTTCTTT
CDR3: CASSLVGGRNTEAFF

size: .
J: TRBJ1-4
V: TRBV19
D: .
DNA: TGTGCCAGTAGTCAGGACACAGGTTCCGGTGAAAAACTGTTTTTT
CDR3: CASSQDTGSGEKLFF

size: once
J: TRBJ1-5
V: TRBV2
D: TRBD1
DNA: TGTGCCAGCAGGAGACAGGGGAATCAGCCCCAGCATTTT
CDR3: CASRRQGNQPQHF

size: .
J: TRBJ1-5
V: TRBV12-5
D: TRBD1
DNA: TGTGCTAGTGTACCAACCGGGACAGGGGGCGGTCAGCCCCAGCATTTT
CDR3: CASVPTGTGGGQPQHF

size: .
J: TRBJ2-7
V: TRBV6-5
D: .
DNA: TGTGCCAGCAGTTATCAGGGATCCTACGAGCAGTACTTC
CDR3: CASSYQGSYEQYF

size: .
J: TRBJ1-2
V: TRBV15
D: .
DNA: TGTGCCACCAGCAGAGATCCGGGTGACGGCTACACCTTC
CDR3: CATSRDPGDGYTF

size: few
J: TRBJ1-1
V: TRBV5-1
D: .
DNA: TGCGCCAGCAGCGAGGGGGGGCTGTCTCGTTCTGAAGCTTTCTTT
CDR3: CASSEGGLSRSEAFF

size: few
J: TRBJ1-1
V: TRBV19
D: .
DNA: TGTGCCAGTAGAAGCGATTTGAGGGCGTGGGACACTGAAGCTTTCTTT
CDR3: CASRSDLRAWDTEAFF

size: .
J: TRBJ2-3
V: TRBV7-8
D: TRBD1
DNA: TGTGCCAGCAGCGTCCGAACGGGACAGGGTACAGATACGCAGTATTTT
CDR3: CASSVRTGQGTDTQYF

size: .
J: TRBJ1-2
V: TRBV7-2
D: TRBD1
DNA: TGTGCCAGCAGCACCAGACAGGGCCCCTATGGCTACACCTTC
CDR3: CASSTRQGPYGYTF

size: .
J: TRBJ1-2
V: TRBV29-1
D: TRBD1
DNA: TGCAGCGTTGGGGACAGGGAAAATGGTGGCTACACCTTC
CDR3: CSVGDRENGGYTF